Presented here are 14 T cell receptor beta chains from one specimen sequenced in a study of shared clonotypes between healthy human individuals. Sequencing used immunoSEQ multiplex PCR; TCRdb keeps in-frame clones, though not all of them. The data contain about 1.1 million clones, around three quarters of them singletons. The sample consisted of memory CD4+ T cells from PBMCs. Sample subset: CD45RA-negative fraction. These TCRs come from a man aged 18-30 years in good health. Some clones in this sample may be carry-over from other donors' samples.

This clone appeared a few times. The V and J genes are TRBV30 and TRBJ1-1, with D perhaps matching TRBD1 (5 bases). V lost 2 bases and J lost 6, with 16 bases in between. Germline V gene sequence: CDR1 GTSNPN, CDR2 SVGIG (reference sequence). The CDR3 length is 14 residues. The CDR3 loop reads CAWSMGGPRSEAFF. Here the CDR3 DNA reads TGTGCCTGGAGTATGGGGGGACCGCGATCTGAAGCTTTCTTT.

This sequence joins TRBV10-3 and TRBJ1-2, with D perhaps TRBD1 (6 bases). This CDR3 spans 14 amino acids. V was pared by 3 bases and J by 4 bases, with 12 bases between. Germline CDR1 is ENHRY and CDR2 is SYGVKD. The CDR3 region is CAISDRTDSYGYTF. The CDR3 DNA reads as TGTGCCATCAGTGACAGGACAGACTCCTATGGCTACACCTTC.

This chain uses TRBV27 with TRBJ1-5; 7 bases line up with TRBD1. Germline loops: CDR1 MNHEY, CDR2 SMNVEV (reference sequence). Losses at the gene ends were 5 bases for V and 2 bases for J; bases not matched to a gene: 6. This CDR3 contains 15 residues. CDR3 sequence (DNA): TGTGCCAGCAGTGACAGGGTGGGGGGCAATCAGCCCCAGCATTTT. Protein sequence: CASSDRVGGNQPQHF.

The chain joins TRBV4-2 to TRBJ2-7, with 10 nucleotides matching TRBD2. The germline gives CDR1 LGHNA, CDR2 YNFKEQ. Trimming removed 4 bases from V and 2 bases from J; junction bases left unmatched: 26. The CDR3 is 22 residues long. CDR3 in amino acids: CASSPRTSGPPRLYVRPYEQYF. In DNA form, the CDR3 reads TGTGCCAGCAGCCCTAGGACTAGCGGACCACCCCGCCTCTACGTGCGCCCCTACGAGCAGTACTTC.

Of note for this clone: In the same sample, other DNA sequences code for this CDR3. The chain has TRBV5-1 and TRBJ2-7; perhaps TRBD2 as D (5 bases). The germline V gene encodes CDR1 SGHRS and CDR2 YFSETQ. V was shortened by 2 bases and J by 4 bases, with 7 bases between the two germline ends. The CDR3 sequence is 12 residues long. CDR3 in DNA: TGCGCCAGCAGCTTCGGACTGTACGAGCAGTACTTC. This gives the protein CASSFGLYEQYF.

The chain is built from TRBV27 and TRBJ2-7, with TRBD2 as a possible D gene (6 bases). Trimming took off 3 bases at V and 0 bases at J, with 9 bases between the two ends. Germline lookup yields CDR1 MNHEY and CDR2 SMNVEV (reference sequence). CDR3 length equals 14 residues. In DNA, the CDR3 is TGTGCCAGCAGTTTGGAGGGGAGCTCCTACGAGCAGTACTTC. Its translation: CASSLEGSSYEQYF.

The V gene is TRBV5-1, the J gene TRBJ2-1, with D tentatively TRBD2 (6 bases). Per germline, CDR1 SGHRS and CDR2 YFSETQ. The V end was cut by 4 bases, the J end by 1 base, with 18 bases between. The CDR3 has 17 amino acids. CDR3 region: CASSPTSTSASYNEQFF. The CDR3 nucleotides are TGCGCCAGCAGCCCCACCTCGACTAGTGCGTCCTACAATGAGCAGTTCTTC.

Concerning this clone itself: This CDR3 is also generated by other DNA sequences in the sample. J is TRBJ2-2 and V is TRBV9; no firm D call. Germline-derived CDR1 and CDR2 are SGDLS and YYNGEE. CDR3 length: 12 residues. V lost 0 bases and J lost 8, with 5 bases in between. DNA of the CDR3: TGTGCCAGCAGCGTAGGGTTTGGGGAGCTGTTTTTT. Protein: CASSVGFGELFF.

The rearrangement uses TRBV30 and TRBJ2-5; D call uncertain. Trimming shortened V by 2 bases and J by 1 base, and 8 bases separated the two germline ends. The CDR3 spans 13 residues. Germline CDR1 is GTSNPN and CDR2 is SVGIG (reference sequence). The CDR3 loop is CAWSMGSQETQYF. CDR3 DNA: TGTGCCTGGAGTATGGGCAGCCAAGAGACCCAGTACTTC.

This chain joins TRBV5-5 and TRBJ2-3; 8 bases are shared with TRBD2. The CDR3 has 15 amino acids. Germline trimming cut 4 bases from V and 2 bases from J; bases unmatched to any gene: 6. From germline, CDR1 is SGHKS and CDR2 YYEKEE (reference sequence). CDR3 nucleotides: TGTGCCAGCAGCCTAGCGGGTAGGGCCACAGATACGCAGTATTTT. It translates to CASSLAGRATDTQYF.

The rearrangement links TRBV2 to TRBJ2-7; D perhaps matches TRBD1 (6 bases). Germline loops: CDR1 SNHLY, CDR2 FYNNEI. The CDR3 is 14 residues long. Trimming shortened V by 7 bases and J by 4 bases, and 17 bases separated the two germline ends. Written as DNA, the CDR3 is TGTGCCAGCAAATTAATGACGGACAGTTACGAGCAGTACTTC. Protein product: CASKLMTDSYEQYF.

Only a few counts were recorded for this clone. V and J are TRBV6-1 and TRBJ1-2, with a tentative D call TRBD1 (6 bases). The CDR3 runs to 17 residues. From germline, CDR1 is MNHNS and CDR2 SASEGT. V was trimmed by 2 bases and J by 4 bases, leaving 20 bases between them. The CDR3 bases are TGTGCCAGCAGTGAAAACGGTGACAGGCGACGCCTCTATGGCTACACCTTC. Its protein is CASSENGDRRRLYGYTF.

The chain combines TRBV7-2 with TRBJ1-3; no reliable D call. The length of the CDR3 is 13 residues. V was clipped by 5 bases and J by 2 bases, with 7 bases between them. Germline V CDR1 and CDR2: SGHTA, FQGNSA. CDR3 in amino acids: CASSAGTGNTIYF. Written as DNA, the CDR3 is TGTGCCAGCAGCGCCGGGACTGGAAACACCATATATTTT. The full variable domain, completed using reference TRBV7-2 and TRBJ1-3, is GAGVSQSPSNKVTEKGKDVELRCDPISGHTALYWYRQSLGQGLEFLIYFQGNSAPDKSGLPSDRFSAERTGGSVSTLTIQRTQQEDSAVYLCASSAGTGNTIYFGEGSWLTVV.

V usage is TRBV7-9 and J usage is TRBJ2-7; either TRBD1 or TRBD2 may supply D (5 bases each). Trimming shortened V by 5 bases and J by 6 bases, and 11 bases separated the two germline ends. The CDR3 contains 12 residues. The germline V gene has CDR1 SEHNR and CDR2 FQNEAQ (reference sequence). The CDR3 DNA reads as TGTGCCAGCAGCCCAGGGACCTTCGAGCAGTACTTC. This sequence encodes CASSPGTFEQYF.